This entry lists 5 T cell receptor beta chains sequenced from one sample in a study of T cells in Graves' hyperthyroidism and ophthalmopathy. Amplified regions were TCR beta CDR3 sequences from RNA transcripts. A first-round RT-PCR of the TCR CDR3 used the HTBI primer set. A single record per CDR3 protein comes from TCRdb applying MiXCR to the multiplex PCR reads. Here the sample spans a few hundred thousand distinct CDR3 sequences, about 15% being singletons. Sequenced sample: blood. The receptors stem from a woman aged 18-30 years with Graves' hyperthyroidism.

The chain has TRBV6-1 and TRBJ1-2; the match to TRBD1 covers 12 bases. The CDR3 has 13 residues. The V gene end was trimmed by 8 bases and the J gene end by 5 bases; junction bases not matched to a gene: 3. CDR1 is MNHNS, CDR2 SASEGT, per germline. This chain's CDR3 is CASGDRGPYGYTF. The CDR3 DNA is TGTGCCAGCGGGGACAGGGGGCCATATGGCTACACCTTC.

This clonotype has at least ten counts. The rearrangement uses TRBV7-6 and TRBJ2-2; the D gene is possibly TRBD2 (5 bases). Germline V gene sequence: CDR1 SGHVS, CDR2 FNYEAQ. Trimming left V 5 bases short and J 7 bases short, with 11 bases between. The CDR3 loop spans 13 amino acids. This CDR3 reads CASSPPSGGELFF. CDR3 nucleotide sequence: TGTGCCAGCAGCCCCCCAAGCGGCGGGGAGCTGTTTTTT.

This clonotype was observed many times. The J gene is TRBJ1-2, the V gene TRBV7-9; tentatively, D is TRBD1 (6 bases). The CDR3 totals 14 residues. Germline V gives CDR1 SEHNR, CDR2 FQNEAQ (reference sequence). V dropped 3 bases and J dropped 8 bases, with 16 bases sitting between them. The CDR3 DNA reads TGTGCCAGCAGCTTTTTACAGGGAGGGCAAGGCTACACCTTC. Its translation: CASSFLQGGQGYTF.

This clonotype occurred many times. This rearrangement joins TRBV5-7 to TRBJ1-1; the D gene is possibly TRBD1 (6 bases). TRBV5-7 is an ORF, and what it does is uncertain. The CDR3 spans 18 residues. V lost 1 base to trimming and J lost 0 bases, with 19 bases between them. CDR3 loop: CASSLLGGLPLMNTEAFF. CDR3 DNA: TGTGCCAGCAGCTTGTTAGGGGGGCTCCCTTTGATGAACACTGAAGCTTTCTTT.

A remark on this clonotype: The junction and the germline gene differ at one end; a read error may be behind it. The V gene is TRBV4-2, the J gene TRBJ2-7; no reliable D call. This CDR3 has 13 residues. The germline gives CDR1 LGHNA, CDR2 YNFKEQ. The CDR3 region is CASGQDLAYEQYF. CDR3 nucleotides: TGTGCCAGCGGCCAAGATTTGGCCTACGAGCAGTACTTC.